The 10 T cell receptor beta chains below all came from one sample that was sequenced in a study of T-cell memory formation after mild COVID-19. Via MiXCR, TCRdb re-called the 5' RACE reads, giving one row per CDR3 protein. This table holds hundreds of thousands of distinct CDR3 sequences, 25% found once. Material: PBMCs or a T cell subset sorted from them (not recorded which). The source of these receptors is an adult woman who had mild COVID-19 (a few samples of this study predate the infection). Cell type and time point are not known.

The V call is TRBV12-3 or TRBV12-4, the J call TRBJ1-5; D ambiguous. Trimming shortened V by 3 bases and J by 8 bases, and 11 bases separated the two germline ends. The CDR3 loop spans 13 amino acids. The CDR3 spells CASSFEILEPQHF. In nucleotides, the CDR3 is TGTGCCAGCAGTTTCGAGATTCTTGAGCCCCAGCATTTT.

The chain couples TRBV27 to TRBJ2-1; unclear D gene. The germline V gene has CDR1 MNHEY and CDR2 SMNVEV (reference sequence). Trimming stripped 4 bases from V and 7 bases from J, with 14 bases between. The CDR3 spans 14 residues. Written as DNA, the CDR3 is TGTGCCAGCAGTTCATTTGGCTCAAGGAATGAGCAGTTCTTC. Translated: CASSSFGSRNEQFF.

This clonotype was detected only a few times. This sequence joins TRBV7-3 and TRBJ2-1; a possible D gene is TRBD1 (5 bases). The CDR3 runs to 13 residues. The V gene's germline CDR1 is SGHTA and CDR2 FQGTGA. The V and J ends lost 5 bases and 7 bases respectively, with 12 bases between them. CDR3 region: CASSQGPKNEQFF. The CDR3 coding sequence is TGTGCCAGCAGCCAGGGTCCAAAAAATGAGCAGTTCTTC.

There are a few counts of this clonotype. The conserved phenylalanine or tryptophan normally closing the CDR3 is absent here, so this likely arose from a read error. The DNA is left out, because the CDR3 cannot be placed on it with certainty; the CDR3 is given as TCRdb lists it. This chain joins TRBV6-6 and TRBJ2-7; no check of the table's D call, TRBD1, against the DNA was made. Germline values: CDR1 MNHNY, CDR2 SVGAGI (reference sequence). The CDR3 length is 16 residues, termini included. This CDR3 reads CASSYSTMGPRQGVGL.

This rearrangement joins TRBV20-1 to TRBJ2-7; 8 nucleotides align to TRBD2. The trim removed 3 bases at V and 4 bases at J, leaving 8 bases unmatched. The CDR3 covers 14 residues. Germline CDR1 and CDR2: DFQATT and SNEGSKA (reference sequence). CDR3 region: CSASPSGSQYEQYF. The CDR3 nucleotides read TGCAGTGCTAGCCCTAGCGGGTCCCAGTACGAGCAGTACTTC.

J is TRBJ2-7 and V is TRBV27; TRBD1 agrees at 7 bases. With V trimmed by 8 bases and J by 6 bases, 13 bases remained unmatched. CDR1 is MNHEY and CDR2 is SMNVEV in the germline V gene (reference sequence). The CDR3 has 14 residues. Here the CDR3 reads CASRKPGTAVEQYF. The CDR3 coding sequence is TGTGCCAGCCGTAAACCCGGGACAGCAGTCGAGCAGTACTTC.

This clonotype was detected a few times. This chain joins TRBV6-6 and TRBJ2-3, with D possibly TRBD1 on 5 matching bases. This CDR3 spans 14 amino acids. Trimming took off 7 bases at V and 4 bases at J, with 15 bases between the two ends. Per the germline V gene, CDR1 is MNHNY and CDR2 is SVGAGI (reference sequence). Here the CDR3 reads CASTRVPGPDTQYF. The CDR3 nucleotides are TGTGCCAGCACCAGGGTTCCAGGCCCAGATACGCAGTATTTT.

This clonotype was counted only a few times. V usage is TRBV12-3 or TRBV12-4 and J usage is TRBJ1-2; TRBD1 agrees at 12 bases. V was pared by 6 bases and J by 8 bases, with 16 bases of the junction left unmatched. The CDR3 totals 17 residues. Here the CDR3 reads CASSRPGQGARGRGYTF. Here the CDR3 DNA reads TGTGCCAGCAGCCGCCCGGGACAGGGGGCGCGGGGTCGAGGCTACACCTTC.

The V call is TRBV7-3, the J call TRBJ1-1, with a weak D call TRBD1 (5 bases). The CDR3 length is 12 residues. V lost 1 base to trimming and J lost 11 bases, with 11 bases between them. Germline loops: CDR1 SGHTA, CDR2 FQGTGA. Here the CDR3 reads CASSLSRVGAFF. In nucleotides, the CDR3 is TGTGCCAGCAGCTTAAGCAGGGTTGGCGCTTTCTTT.

The chain uses TRBV12-3 or TRBV12-4 and TRBJ2-7; no firm D call. Between the trimmed V and J ends, which lost 6 bases and 0 bases, there was a span of 3 bases. The CDR3 is 11 amino acids. The CDR3 reads CASRVSYEQYF. In nucleotides, the CDR3 is TGTGCCAGCAGGGTCTCCTACGAGCAGTACTTC.